The rows below give T cell receptor beta chains drawn from one sample of a study of T-cell reconstitution after alpha-beta-depleted transplantation in children. A single record per CDR3 protein comes from TCRdb applying MiXCR to the PCR reads. Here the sample spans around 100,000 distinct CDR3 sequences, about a tenth being singletons. The starting material was PBMCs, obtained before TCRalphabeta/CD19-depleted stem cell transplant. The receptors were gathered from a boy under 10 years old with acute lymphoblastic leukemia, due to receive a stem cell transplant. CDR3s leave out the opening cysteine and the closing phenylalanine or tryptophan. D genes are given only for firm matches. The size field is filled for only some rows; it gives once, few, many or a size class.

clone size | J gene | CDR3 length | D gene | V gene | CDR3 protein
NA | TRBJ1-2 | 10 | NA | TRBV7-9 | ASSPGPRGYT
NA | TRBJ1-5 | 8 | NA | TRBV6-5 | ATGNQPQH
few | TRBJ2-4 | 12 | TRBD2 | TRBV10-2 | ASSAGSGSGFQY
few | TRBJ1-5 | 13 | TRBD1 | TRBV20-1 | SASVGQGGIQPQH
NA | TRBJ2-1 | 13 | TRBD2 | TRBV3-1 | ASSHSGRTYNEQF
NA | TRBJ1-1 | 12 | TRBD1 | TRBV3-1 | ASSQTGAGTEAF
NA | TRBJ2-7 | 16 | TRBD2 | TRBV25-1 | ASSEAAPGLAGAYEQY
few | TRBJ1-6 | 14 | TRBD1 | TRBV10-2 | ASSLRTGSENSPLH
NA | TRBJ2-1 | 14 | TRBD2 | TRBV4-1 | ASSPTGLAAYNEQF
few | TRBJ2-3 | 13 | TRBD2 | TRBV6-1 | ASRGLAGVTDTQY
many | TRBJ2-2 | 12 | NA | TRBV12-3/TRBV12-4 | ASRARRGTGELF
many | TRBJ2-5 | 12 | NA | TRBV5-1 | ASSLGGGQETQY
few | TRBJ2-2 | 14 | NA | TRBV7-8 | ASSLESTGIPGELF
NA | TRBJ2-2 | 14 | TRBD2 | TRBV18 | ASSPPTSGPTGELF
few | TRBJ2-3 | 13 | TRBD1 | TRBV5-1 | ASSFLTGDTDTQY
NA | TRBJ2-7 | 11 | NA | TRBV12-3/TRBV12-4 | ATKLKFGYEQY
NA | TRBJ2-2 | 18 | TRBD2 | TRBV11-2 | ASSPVGASGGPTNTGELF
few | TRBJ2-3 | 15 | TRBD2 | TRBV2 | ASRPGTSGRGTDTQY
few | TRBJ2-6 | 13 | NA | TRBV5-1 | ASSATSSGANVLT
few | TRBJ2-7 | 12 | TRBD1 | TRBV12-3/TRBV12-4 | ASSWTGSGDEQY
few | TRBJ1-1 | 13 | NA | TRBV5-1 | ASSLEWGLNTEAF
many | TRBJ2-1 | 13 | TRBD2 | TRBV7-8 | ASSLASGKGNEQF
few | TRBJ1-2 | 11 | NA | TRBV20-1 | SARGDGLYGYT
few | TRBJ1-1 | 12 | TRBD1 | TRBV29-1 | SVDRTGGLTEAF
NA | TRBJ2-7 | 14 | NA | TRBV4-2 | ASSQDRRATSYEQY
few | TRBJ2-1 | 14 | NA | TRBV18 | ASSRRIEQKHNEQF
NA | TRBJ2-5 | 16 | TRBD2 | TRBV27 | ASSSSRLAGLKQETQY
few | TRBJ1-3 | 12 | NA | TRBV5-1 | ASSLGGSGNTIY
NA | TRBJ1-5 | 13 | NA | TRBV3-1 | ASSLGTGGEQPQH
few | TRBJ1-2 | 11 | TRBD1 | TRBV20-1 | SANGQANYGYT
NA | TRBJ2-7 | 14 | TRBD1 | TRBV3-1 | ASCLLVGQGALEQY
few | TRBJ1-1 | 12 | NA | TRBV7-9 | ASSLGHQNTEAF
many | TRBJ1-1 | 14 | NA | TRBV5-1 | ASSLGAGLSGTEAF
few | TRBJ1-5 | 14 | TRBD1 | TRBV20-1 | SAFPQGAFSDQPQH
many | TRBJ2-2 | 12 | NA | TRBV29-1 | SAQTAIGTGELF
NA | TRBJ2-7 | 13 | NA | TRBV15 | ATSDPGTEQDEQY
few | TRBJ1-5 | 11 | NA | TRBV29-1 | SVARSFDQPQH
NA | TRBJ2-7 | 12 | TRBD1 | TRBV6-1 | ASRSDRGLNEQY
few | TRBJ2-2 | 14 | NA | TRBV6-2/TRBV6-3 | ASKGGGSVSTGELF
few | TRBJ2-7 | 12 | TRBD1 | TRBV10-3 | ATSPGQGPYEQY
NA | TRBJ1-1 | 11 | NA | TRBV29-1 | SVEKGRNTEAF
few | TRBJ2-2 | 11 | NA | TRBV7-2 | ASGNRVTGELF
few | TRBJ2-3 | 14 | NA | TRBV9 | ASSPRSTGFTDTQY
many | TRBJ2-1 | 14 | TRBD2 | TRBV5-6 | ASSLDASGRSNEQF
many | TRBJ2-1 | 16 | TRBD2 | TRBV5-1 | ASSFLRVVLAGSNEQF
NA | TRBJ2-1 | 14 | TRBD2 | TRBV5-4 | ASSSLAGGLGNEQF
many | TRBJ2-7 | 10 | NA | TRBV20-1 | SARGQFYEQY
many | TRBJ1-2 | 11 | NA | TRBV12-3/TRBV12-4 | ASSLTPPYGYT
many | TRBJ2-3 | 12 | TRBD1 | TRBV25-1 | ASSETGVGDTQY
many | TRBJ2-1 | 13 | NA | TRBV6-5 | ASGGGREKYNEQF
many | TRBJ2-7 | 14 | NA | TRBV12-3/TRBV12-4 | ASSLRGGPDPYEQY
many | TRBJ1-3 | 12 | NA | TRBV6-5 | ASSYGQGRNTIY
few | TRBJ1-1 | 9 | NA | TRBV20-1 | SAQQGTEAF
NA | TRBJ1-1 | 12 | NA | TRBV6-5 | ASSSHRLNTEAF
many | TRBJ2-7 | 12 | NA | TRBV9 | ASSVAEGWAEQY